This T cell receptor beta chain originates from a study of liver allograft versus peripheral blood T cells. On the study more broadly: Repertoires of T cell receptors in transplanted livers were compared with recipients' peripheral blood repertoires. Study-wide results and limits: Reportedly, liver allograft T cell receptor repertoires differed from peripheral blood ones.

TCRdb reprocessed the reads via MiXCR and lists one record per CDR3 protein. The sample lists about 3,500 distinct CDR3 sequences; roughly 15% were seen once. CDR1 is MNHEY, CDR2 SVGEGT, per germline. CDR3 size: 16 residues. The ends were cut back, 0 bases at V and 0 bases at J, with 12 bases in the middle. This clonotype is labeled medium-sized (0.01 to 0.1%). The target antigen is unknown. The clonotype was recovered from a human patient who had a liver transplant. Some T cells may be the graft donor's. This sequence joins TRBV6-2 or TRBV6-3 and TRBJ2-7; D perhaps matches TRBD1 (5 bases). The CDR3: CASSYSTGRNSYEQYF. In DNA, the CDR3 is TGTGCCAGCAGTTACTCAACAGGTAGAAACTCCTACGAGCAGTACTTC.